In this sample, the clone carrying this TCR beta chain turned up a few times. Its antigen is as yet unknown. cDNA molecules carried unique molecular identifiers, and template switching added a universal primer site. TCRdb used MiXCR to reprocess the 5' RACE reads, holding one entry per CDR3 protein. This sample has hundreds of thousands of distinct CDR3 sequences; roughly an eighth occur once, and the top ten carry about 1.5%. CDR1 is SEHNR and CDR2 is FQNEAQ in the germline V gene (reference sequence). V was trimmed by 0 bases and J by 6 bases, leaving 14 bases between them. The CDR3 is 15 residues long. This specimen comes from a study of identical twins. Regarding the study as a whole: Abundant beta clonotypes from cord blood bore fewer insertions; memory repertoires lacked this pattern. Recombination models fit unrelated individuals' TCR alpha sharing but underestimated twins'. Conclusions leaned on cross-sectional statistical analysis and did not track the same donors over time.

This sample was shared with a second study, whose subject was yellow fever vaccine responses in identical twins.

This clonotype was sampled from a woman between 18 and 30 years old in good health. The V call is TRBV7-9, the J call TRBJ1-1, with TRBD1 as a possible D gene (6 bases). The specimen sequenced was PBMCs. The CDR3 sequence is CASSLARDRKAEAFF. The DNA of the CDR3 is TGTGCCAGCAGCTTAGCGCGTGACAGGAAAGCTGAAGCTTTCTTT. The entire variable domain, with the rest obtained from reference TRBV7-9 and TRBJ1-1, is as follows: DTGVSQNPRHKITKRGQNVTFRCDPISEHNRLYWYRQTLGQGPEFLTYFQNEAQLEKSRLLSDRFSAERPKGSFSTLEIQRTEQGDSAMYLCASSLARDRKAEAFFGQGTRLTVV.